The present TCR beta chain was sequenced within a study of blood T cell repertoires in COVID-19. Study-level information: The United States, Italy and Spain supplied acute and convalescent COVID-19 samples. PBMCs, B-cell-depleted T cells, or T cells were the source of the cDNA or gDNA that made up the material.

The CDR3 totals 16 residues. J was trimmed by 5 bases and V by 3 bases; bases with no gene match: 7. Germline CDR1 and CDR2: MNHNS and SASEGT. Per the original data handling: For nucleated cells, counts were estimated from reference gene primer amplification. Only in-frame clones appear in the TCRdb table, and some are missing; sequencing was by immunoSEQ multiplex PCR. V and J calls plus clone size are reproduced from that table; the DNA served to infer D and trimming. This table holds about 100,000 clones, about 92% found once. The source of this sequence is a man aged 18 to 30 with COVID-19, enrolled during active disease. Specimen: peripheral blood. The rearrangement uses TRBV6-1 and TRBJ1-6; 7 bases are shared with TRBD1. CDR3 sequence (DNA): TGTGCCAGCAGTGAGGTCCCCGGGACAGATAATTCACCCCTCCACTTT. Its translation: CASSEVPGTDNSPLHF.